The rows below give T cell receptor beta chains drawn from one sample of a study of shared clonotypes between healthy human individuals. Repertoires were generated with immunoSEQ multiplex PCR, while TCRdb's copy carries only in-frame clones and drops some. The sample records 700,000 or so clones, less than 80% being singletons. Sequencing input: memory CD4+ T cells sorted from blood. These receptor sequences come from a woman in her thirties in good health. CDR3s include the opening cysteine and the closing phenylalanine or tryptophan. The D gene is left open where the match is weak. Expanded clones get a size class; other rows say once, few or many, or leave the size out.

TRBV29-1	-	TRBJ1-1	14	-	TGCAGCGTTGAGACCAGGTTGGAAAACACTGAAGCTTTCTTT	CSVETRLENTEAFF
TRBV19	-	TRBJ1-3	14	-	TGTGCCAGTAGTGCGACAGGCTCTGGAAACACCATATATTTT	CASSATGSGNTIYF
TRBV5-4	TRBD2	TRBJ2-2	18	-	TGTGCCAGCAGCAAAATAGGACTAGCGGGAGTGGGGACCGGGGAGCTGTTTTTT	CASSKIGLAGVGTGELFF
TRBV30	TRBD1	TRBJ1-5	16	-	TGTGCCTGGAGCAAACAGGGGGCCTTGAGCAATCAGCCCCAGCATTTT	CAWSKQGALSNQPQHF
TRBV11-2	-	TRBJ2-2	14	-	TGTGCCAGCAGCTTAGATAGTATGCCCGGGGAGCTGTTTTTT	CASSLDSMPGELFF
TRBV28	-	TRBJ1-1	17	-	TGTGCCAGCAGCCCGCCGGCGGCAGGGCATATGAACACTGAAGCTTTCTTT	CASSPPAAGHMNTEAFF
TRBV5-1	-	TRBJ2-7	14	-	TGCGCCAGCAGCTTGGACAGGGTGACCTACGAGCAGTACTTC	CASSLDRVTYEQYF
TRBV10-2	-	TRBJ1-2	18	few	TGCGCCAGCAGCCCCCTTGACGACCCTCGACTTATTAACTATGGCTACACCTTC	CASSPLDDPRLINYGYTF
TRBV9	TRBD2	TRBJ2-1	16	-	TGTGCCAGCAGCGTAAGTAGCGGGATGTCCTACAATGAGCAGTTCTTC	CASSVSSGMSYNEQFF
TRBV11-1	TRBD1	TRBJ2-2	16	-	TGTGCCAGCAGCCTCACGCAGGGGGCGAACACCGGGGAGCTGTTTTTT	CASSLTQGANTGELFF
TRBV2	TRBD1	TRBJ1-2	12	once	TGTGCCAGCACCTACAGGGGAGATGGCTACACCTTC	CASTYRGDGYTF
TRBV19	-	TRBJ2-7	12	-	TGTGCCAGTAGTGATCAGGGGTACGAGCAGTACTTC	CASSDQGYEQYF
TRBV19	-	TRBJ1-5	16	-	TGTGCCATTGGGACTGGCACGTTACATAGCAATCAGCCCCAGCATTTT	CAIGTGTLHSNQPQHF
TRBV28	-	TRBJ2-3	17	-	TGTGCCAGCAGTTTATCCCCCCGGGACCACCGAAGGGGTACGCAGTATTTT	CASSLSPRDHRRGTQYF
TRBV30	-	TRBJ1-1	15	-	TGTGCCTGGAGTGTCGGGTGGGGTGTGAACACTGAAGCTTTCTTT	CAWSVGWGVNTEAFF
TRBV5-8	-	TRBJ2-7	16	-	TGTGCCAGCAGCTTGTTTGGGACAAGGGACATATACGAGCAGTACTTC	CASSLFGTRDIYEQYF
TRBV6-6	-	TRBJ1-1	13	-	TGTGCCAGCAAGACAAGAATGAACACTGAAGCTTTCTTT	CASKTRMNTEAFF
TRBV11-2	-	TRBJ1-5	13	few	TGTGCCAGCAGCTTGGAGGGGGGTCAGCCCCAGCATTTT	CASSLEGGQPQHF
TRBV5-1	TRBD2	TRBJ2-1	15	-	TGCGCCAGCAGCTTGAGTAGCGGGTGGGCCAATGAGCAGTTCTTC	CASSLSSGWANEQFF
TRBV6-6	TRBD2	TRBJ2-1	15	-	TGTGCCAGCAGTCCGGGACTAGCGGATTACAATGAGCAGTTCTTC	CASSPGLADYNEQFF
TRBV2	TRBD2	TRBJ2-7	14	-	TGTGCCGGGTCTAGCGGGATGAGCTTCTACGAGCAGTACTTC	CAGSSGMSFYEQYF
TRBV28	-	TRBJ2-3	15	-	TGTGCCAGCAGTACCCCACTAGATAGCACAGATACGCAGTATTTT	CASSTPLDSTDTQYF
TRBV28	-	TRBJ1-2	11	few	TGTGCCAGCAAACCAAACTATGGCTACACCTTC	CASKPNYGYTF
TRBV28	-	TRBJ1-2	16	-	TGTGCCAGCAGGGGTGGCATTGGTCAGGGGACGATAGGCTACACCTTC	CASRGGIGQGTIGYTF
TRBV27	TRBD1	TRBJ2-3	16	-	TGTGCCAGCATGCGACAGGGCAAAGGGGGCACAGATACGCAGTATTTT	CASMRQGKGGTDTQYF
TRBV28	-	TRBJ2-7	14	-	TGTGCCAGCAGTTTAGTGTCCCCGGTTGGGGAGCAGTACTTC	CASSLVSPVGEQYF
TRBV18	TRBD1	TRBJ2-7	14	-	TGTGCCAGCTCACCAAAGACAGGGCGTTACGAGCAGTACTTC	CASSPKTGRYEQYF
TRBV2	TRBD2	TRBJ2-7	12	-	TGTGCCAGCAGCCGAGACAGCGGGAATGCGTACTTC	CASSRDSGNAYF
TRBV2	TRBD2	TRBJ2-2	15	few	TGTGCCAGCAGTGAGCTAGCGGGAGAGATCGGGGAGCTGTTTTTT	CASSELAGEIGELFF
TRBV29-1	TRBD2	TRBJ2-5	15	many	TGCAGCGTTGAAAGAGGAGCGGGAGGTTTGGCGACCCAGTACTTC	CSVERGAGGLATQYF
TRBV28	-	TRBJ1-2	14	-	TGTGCCAGCAGTTCCCCCCAGGGGCATGGTGGCTACACCTTC	CASSSPQGHGGYTF
TRBV5-6	-	TRBJ2-3	17	-	TGTGCCAGCAGCTTGCGTAAGGCTAGCGCGGTTCGTGAGACGCAGTATTTT	CASSLRKASAVRETQYF
TRBV18	-	TRBJ2-7	14	-	TGTGCCAGCTCACCCTCGTTGGGGGGCCTCGAGCAGTACTTC	CASSPSLGGLEQYF
TRBV6-1	TRBD1	TRBJ1-5	15	-	TGTGCCAGCAGTGGCGAGACAGGGGCACATCAGCCCCAGCATTTT	CASSGETGAHQPQHF
TRBV6-5	-	TRBJ1-5	13	-	TGTGCCAGCAGTAGGGGGTCGGAACAGCCCCAGCATTTT	CASSRGSEQPQHF
TRBV6-5	TRBD2	TRBJ2-1	15	-	TGTGCCAGCAGTTACGGGGGCGGGAGGAGGAATGAGCAGTTCTTC	CASSYGGGRRNEQFF
TRBV6-1	TRBD1	TRBJ1-5	13	-	TGTGCCAGCCACGACAGGGTTAACCAGCCCCAGCATTTT	CASHDRVNQPQHF
TRBV27	-	TRBJ1-2	15	-	TGTGCCAGCAGTTACAAGGGGGGCTCCGACTATGGCTACACCTTC	CASSYKGGSDYGYTF